The source of this T cell receptor beta chain is a study of blood T cell repertoires in COVID-19. Across the study: Sites in the United States, Italy and Spain provided acute and convalescent COVID-19 samples.

This table comes from immunoSEQ multiplex PCR, and its TCRdb copy is limited to in-frame clones, with some not included. The table shows 60,000 to 70,000 clones, with approximately 88% occurring only once. Seattle patients were enrolled while actively infected and followed longitudinally. The CDR3 totals 14 residues. Germline-derived CDR1 and CDR2 are SNHLY and FYNNEI. After removal of 6 bases from V and 2 bases from J, the junction contained 5 bases not matched to a gene. The origin of this receptor is a woman aged 55-70 years with COVID-19, enrolled during active disease. The rearrangement joins TRBV2 to TRBJ2-3; TRBD2 aligns across 7 bases. The specimen was peripheral blood. CDR3 amino acids: CASSPGLHTDTQYF. The CDR3 DNA reads as TGTGCCAGCAGCCCGGGACTACACACAGATACGCAGTATTTT.